Listed below are T cell receptor beta chains from one sample, sequenced in a study of T cell changes during pregnancy in multiple sclerosis. Profiling relied on immunoSEQ multiplex PCR, and the TCRdb table lists in-frame clones only, not all of them. The sample shows 72,000 or so clones, around 93% of them seen only once. Specimen: peripheral blood, collected in the second trimester of pregnancy. These receptors were obtained from a female donor with multiple sclerosis, enrolled in a pregnancy study. Each CDR3 is given with its conserved first and last residue. D genes are given only for firm matches. Rows may omit the clone size; those that give it use once, few, many or a size class.

d_call,v_call,j_call,clone_size,cdr3_nt,cdr3_aa
-,TRBV19,TRBJ1-2,-,TGTGCCAGTACCGGGGTTATGGATGGCTACACCTTC,CASTGVMDGYTF
-,TRBV5-6,TRBJ1-5,-,TGTGCCAGCAGCTTTGGACAGTCTAATCAGCCCCAGCATTTT,CASSFGQSNQPQHF
TRBD2,TRBV5-4,TRBJ2-2,once,TGTGCCAGCAGCTTGGGGGGGCTAGCGGGGACCGGGGAGCTGTTTTTT,CASSLGGLAGTGELFF
-,TRBV2,TRBJ1-4,few,TGTGCCAGCAGTGAATCTACGGGGGAAAAACTGTTTTTT,CASSESTGEKLFF
-,TRBV25-1,TRBJ1-1,once,TGTGCCAGCAGTGACAGGCACAACACTGAAGCTTTCTTT,CASSDRHNTEAFF
TRBD1,TRBV29-1,TRBJ1-2,-,TGCAGCGTTGACAGACAGGGGGTGTTAGTTGGCGGCTACACCTTC,CSVDRQGVLVGGYTF
-,TRBV9,TRBJ2-1,once,TGTGCCAGCAGCGTAGGCAGTTATAATGAGCAGTTCTTC,CASSVGSYNEQFF
-,TRBV7-8,TRBJ1-6,-,TGTGCCAGCAGCTGGAGGGGCCCCTACTATAATTCACCCCTCCACTTT,CASSWRGPYYNSPLHF
TRBD1,TRBV27,TRBJ2-3,-,TGTGCCAGCAGCCCAAGGGGGCCTAGCACAGATACGCAGTATTTT,CASSPRGPSTDTQYF
TRBD1,TRBV6-4,TRBJ1-4,-,TGTGCCAGCAGGAGTCAACAGGGGCCGGTGGGAACTAATGAAAAACTGTTTTTT,CASRSQQGPVGTNEKLFF
TRBD2,TRBV30,TRBJ2-1,-,TGTGCCTATGTACTAGCGGGAGATGGGTACAATGAGCAGTTCTTC,CAYVLAGDGYNEQFF
-,TRBV9,TRBJ2-7,-,TGTGCCAGCAGCGTAGATGTCCGGGACTACGAGCAGTACTTC,CASSVDVRDYEQYF
-,TRBV7-2,TRBJ1-1,-,TGTGCCAGCATAAAGACAGGCCTGGGGACTGAAGCTTTCTTT,CASIKTGLGTEAFF
TRBD2,TRBV7-9,TRBJ2-3,-,TGTGCCAGCAGCTTAGGGGGGACTAGCGGGGACACAGATACGCAGTATTTT,CASSLGGTSGDTDTQYF
-,TRBV7-8,TRBJ2-5,few,TGTGCCAGCAGCTTAGTGGGGGCGATCCTAGAAGAGACCCAGTACTTC,CASSLVGAILEETQYF
-,TRBV4-1,TRBJ2-1,-,TGCGCCAGCAGCCACCGGGACACGTCCTACAATGAGCAGTTCTTC,CASSHRDTSYNEQFF
TRBD1,TRBV2,TRBJ1-2,-,TGTGCCAGCAGTGAAGCCCGGGACAGCAACTATGGCTACACCTTC,CASSEARDSNYGYTF
TRBD1,TRBV5-5,TRBJ2-7,once,TGTGCCAGCAGCTCGCTTCCAACCCCGGGACAGGGAGGGAACGAGCAGTACTTC,CASSSLPTPGQGGNEQYF
TRBD2,TRBV7-6,TRBJ2-7,-,TGTGCCAGCAGCCAGTGGGCTAGCGGGGCTACCGAGCAGTACTTC,CASSQWASGATEQYF
TRBD1,TRBV18,TRBJ2-7,-,TGTGCCAGCTCACCCCTAACCGGGACAGGGCTCTACGAGCAGTACTTC,CASSPLTGTGLYEQYF
TRBD1,TRBV6-1,TRBJ1-4,-,TGTGCCAGCAGTGAAGCACCGGGACAGAATAATGAAAAACTGTTTTTT,CASSEAPGQNNEKLFF
-,TRBV28,TRBJ2-7,-,TGTGCCAGCAGTCTTGACAGAGACTACGAGCAGTACTTC,CASSLDRDYEQYF
-,TRBV2,TRBJ2-2,few,TGTGCCAGAAAATGGGGGCTGACCGGGGAGCTGTTTTTT,CARKWGLTGELFF
-,TRBV5-4,TRBJ2-7,-,TGTGCCAGCAGCTTGGAACAGGGAAGCTCCTACGAGCAGTACTTC,CASSLEQGSSYEQYF
-,TRBV27,TRBJ1-6,few,TGTGCCAGCAGTTTAGGAATACAGACAGAATATAATTCACCCCTCCACTTT,CASSLGIQTEYNSPLHF
TRBD1,TRBV6-6,TRBJ1-5,-,TGTGCCAGCAGTTATAAACGACAGGGGGCGAATCAGCCCCAGCATTTT,CASSYKRQGANQPQHF
TRBD2,TRBV7-6,TRBJ2-1,-,TGTGCCAGCAGCTTAGGGTTGCGGGGGGGCCGTTACAATGAGCAGTTCTTC,CASSLGLRGGRYNEQFF
-,TRBV9,TRBJ2-2,-,TGTGCCAGCAGCGTGTATACCGGGGAGCTGTTTTTT,CASSVYTGELFF
-,TRBV11-2,TRBJ1-1,-,TGTGCCAGCAGCCCCCTAACGGTATCTGAAGCTTTCTTT,CASSPLTVSEAFF
-,TRBV29-1,TRBJ1-2,-,TGCAGCGTTGAAGTGGGAGGTTATGGCTACACCTTC,CSVEVGGYGYTF
-,TRBV9,TRBJ1-4,-,TGTGCCAGCAGCGTAGCCCCGGACTGGGATGAAAAACTGTTTTTT,CASSVAPDWDEKLFF
TRBD2,TRBV12-5,TRBJ2-1,-,TGTGCTAGTGGTTTAGCGGGGGGGCCTGTGGATGAGCAGTTCTTC,CASGLAGGPVDEQFF
-,TRBV9,TRBJ2-3,-,TGTGCCAGCAGCGGTTGGACAAGCACAGATACGCAGTATTTT,CASSGWTSTDTQYF
-,TRBV29-1,TRBJ1-2,-,TGCAGCGTAGCACCATTGGCGGTTAACTATGGCTACACCTTC,CSVAPLAVNYGYTF
-,TRBV11-2,TRBJ2-7,-,TGTGCCAGCAGCTTAGATACAGGGTTCGGCTCCTACGAGCAGTACTTC,CASSLDTGFGSYEQYF
-,TRBV5-1,TRBJ2-7,-,TGCGCCAGCAGCTCAACCTTGCGGGACGGCGAGCAGTACTTC,CASSSTLRDGEQYF
-,TRBV9,TRBJ1-1,-,TGTGCCAGCAGCGCCCAAGGGGGCACTGAAGCTTTCTTT,CASSAQGGTEAFF
TRBD1,TRBV5-6,TRBJ1-1,-,TGTGCCAGCCGACAGGGCTCCATGAACACTGAAGCTTTCTTT,CASRQGSMNTEAFF
-,TRBV7-9,TRBJ1-1,-,TGTGCCAGCAGCAAGGACCGGTGGCTGGGGCCTGGGTCGGAAGCTTTCTTT,CASSKDRWLGPGSEAFF
-,TRBV18,TRBJ2-3,-,TGTGCCAGCTCACCCTTCGCAGATACGCAGTATTTT,CASSPFADTQYF
-,TRBV13,TRBJ1-1,-,TGTGCCAGCAGCGCAGATCCGAACACTGAAGCTTTCTTT,CASSADPNTEAFF
TRBD2,TRBV19,TRBJ2-7,-,TGTGCCAGTAGTGTGGGACTATTCTCTCTCGAGCAGTACTTC,CASSVGLFSLEQYF
-,TRBV7-3,TRBJ1-1,-,TGTGCCAGCAGCTTAACCGGACAGCAAAAGATGAACACTGAAGCTTTCTTT,CASSLTGQQKMNTEAFF
TRBD1,TRBV6-4,TRBJ2-2,-,TGTGCCAGCCGGGATCAGGGGGACACCGGGGAGCTGTTTTTT,CASRDQGDTGELFF
-,TRBV7-6,TRBJ2-4,-,TGTGCCAGCAGCAAGGACTATCTAGCCAAAAACATTCAGTACTTC,CASSKDYLAKNIQYF
TRBD1,TRBV10-3,TRBJ2-1,-,TGTGCCATCGGGTTGGGACAGAGCTACAATGAGCAGTTCTTC,CAIGLGQSYNEQFF